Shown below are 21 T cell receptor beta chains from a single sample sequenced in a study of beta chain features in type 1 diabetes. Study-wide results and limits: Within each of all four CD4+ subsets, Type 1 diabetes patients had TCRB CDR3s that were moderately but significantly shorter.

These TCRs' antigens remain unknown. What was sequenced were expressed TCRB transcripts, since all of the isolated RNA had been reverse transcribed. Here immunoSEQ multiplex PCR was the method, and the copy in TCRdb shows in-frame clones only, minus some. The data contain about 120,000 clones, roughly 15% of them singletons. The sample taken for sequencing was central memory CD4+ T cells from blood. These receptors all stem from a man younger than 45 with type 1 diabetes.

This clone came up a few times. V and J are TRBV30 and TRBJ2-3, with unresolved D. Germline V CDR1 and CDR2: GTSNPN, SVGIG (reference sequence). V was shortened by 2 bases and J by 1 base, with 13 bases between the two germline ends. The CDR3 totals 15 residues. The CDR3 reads CAWSTGPSGTDTQYF. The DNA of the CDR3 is TGTGCCTGGAGTACCGGACCCTCAGGCACAGATACGCAGTATTTT.

As DNA, the CDR3 is TGTGCCAGCAGTCCTCAACTCCAAGAGACCCAGTACTTC. Protein product: CASSPQLQETQYF. This sequence joins TRBV2 and TRBJ2-5, with D hard to call. This CDR3 has 13 amino acids. CDR1 and CDR2 (germline): SNHLY, FYNNEI. V was trimmed by 5 bases and J by 1 base, leaving 8 bases between them.

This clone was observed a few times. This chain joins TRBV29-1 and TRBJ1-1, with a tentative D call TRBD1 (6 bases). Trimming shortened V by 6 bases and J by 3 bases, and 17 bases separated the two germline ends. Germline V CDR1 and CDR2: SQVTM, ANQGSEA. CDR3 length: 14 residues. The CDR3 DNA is TGCAGCGTAGGGACGAGGGGGTTTCACACTGAAGCTTTCTTT. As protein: CSVGTRGFHTEAFF.

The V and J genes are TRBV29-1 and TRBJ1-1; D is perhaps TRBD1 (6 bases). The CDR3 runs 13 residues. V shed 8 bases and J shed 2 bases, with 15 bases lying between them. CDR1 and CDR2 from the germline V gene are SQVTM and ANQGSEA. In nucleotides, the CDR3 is TGCAGCCCCAGGCTACAGGGAAACACTGAAGCTTTCTTT. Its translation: CSPRLQGNTEAFF. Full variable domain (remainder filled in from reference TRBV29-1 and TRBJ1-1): SAVISQKPSRDICQRGTSLTIQCQVDSQVTMMFWYRQQPGQSLTLIATANQGSEATYESGFVIDKFPISRPNLTFSTLTVSNMSPEDSSIYLCSPRLQGNTEAFFGQGTRLTVV.

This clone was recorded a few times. This chain's CDR3 is CASSQGTYNEQFF. As DNA, the CDR3 is TGTGCCAGCAGCCAAGGGACCTACAATGAGCAGTTCTTC. The V call is TRBV7-9, the J call TRBJ2-1; unclear D gene. V was clipped by 5 bases and J by 2 bases, with 7 bases between them. This CDR3 is built from 13 residues. Per the germline V gene, CDR1 is SEHNR and CDR2 is FQNEAQ (reference sequence). Combining the CDR3 with reference TRBV7-9 and TRBJ2-1 gives the whole variable domain DTGVSQNPRHKITKRGQNVTFRCDPISEHNRLYWYRQTLGQGPEFLTYFQNEAQLEKSRLLSDRFSAERPKGSFSTLEIQRTEQGDSAMYLCASSQGTYNEQFFGPGTRLTVL.

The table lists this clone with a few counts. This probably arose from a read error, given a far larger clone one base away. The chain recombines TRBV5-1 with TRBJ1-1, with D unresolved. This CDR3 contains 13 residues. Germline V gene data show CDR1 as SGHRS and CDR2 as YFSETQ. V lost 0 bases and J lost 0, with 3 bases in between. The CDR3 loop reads CASSLDVNTEAFF. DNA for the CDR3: TGCGCCAGCAGCTTGGATGTGAACACTGAAGCTTTCTTT. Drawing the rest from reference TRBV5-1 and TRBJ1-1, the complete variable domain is KAGVTQTPRYLIKTRGQQVTLSCSPISGHRSVSWYQQTPGQGLQFLFEYFSETQRNKGNFPGRFSGRQFSNSRSEMNVSTLELGDSALYLCASSLDVNTEAFFGQGTRLTVV.

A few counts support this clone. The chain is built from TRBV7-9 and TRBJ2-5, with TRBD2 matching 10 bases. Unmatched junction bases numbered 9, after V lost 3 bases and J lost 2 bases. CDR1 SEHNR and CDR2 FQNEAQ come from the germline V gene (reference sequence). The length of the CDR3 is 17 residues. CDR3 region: CASSFLSSGGEQETQYF. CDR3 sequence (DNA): TGTGCCAGCAGCTTCCTTTCTAGCGGGGGAGAGCAAGAGACCCAGTACTTC.

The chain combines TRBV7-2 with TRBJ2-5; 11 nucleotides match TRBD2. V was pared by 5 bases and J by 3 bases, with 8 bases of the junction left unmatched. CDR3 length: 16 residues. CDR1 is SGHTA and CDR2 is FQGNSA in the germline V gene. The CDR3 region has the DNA TGTGCCAGCAGCCCGCTAGCGGGGGGCTCCAAAGAGACCCAGTACTTC. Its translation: CASSPLAGGSKETQYF.

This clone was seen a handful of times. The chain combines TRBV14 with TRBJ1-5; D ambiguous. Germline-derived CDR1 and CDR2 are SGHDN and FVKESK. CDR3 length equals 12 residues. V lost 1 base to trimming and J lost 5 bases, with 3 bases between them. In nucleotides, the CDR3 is TGTGCCAGCAGCCAAGGGGATCAGCCCCAGCATTTT. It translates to CASSQGDQPQHF.

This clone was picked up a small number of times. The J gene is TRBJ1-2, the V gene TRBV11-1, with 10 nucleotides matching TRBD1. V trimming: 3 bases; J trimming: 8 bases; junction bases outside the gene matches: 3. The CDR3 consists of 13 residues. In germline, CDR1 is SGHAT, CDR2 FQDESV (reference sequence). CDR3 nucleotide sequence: TGTGCCAGCAGCTTGGGGACAGGGGTCGGCTACACCTTC. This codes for CASSLGTGVGYTF.

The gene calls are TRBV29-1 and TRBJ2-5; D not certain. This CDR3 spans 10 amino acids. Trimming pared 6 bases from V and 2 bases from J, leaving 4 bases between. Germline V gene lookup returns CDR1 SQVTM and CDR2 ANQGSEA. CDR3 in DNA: TGCAGCGTAAAGCAAGAGACCCAGTACTTC. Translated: CSVKQETQYF.

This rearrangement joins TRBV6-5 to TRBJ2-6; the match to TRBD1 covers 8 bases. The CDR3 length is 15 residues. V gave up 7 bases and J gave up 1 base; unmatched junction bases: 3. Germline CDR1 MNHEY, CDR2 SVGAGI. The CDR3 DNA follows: TGTGCCAGCACCCGGACAGGGTCTGGGGCCAACGTCCTGACTTTC. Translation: CASTRTGSGANVLTF.

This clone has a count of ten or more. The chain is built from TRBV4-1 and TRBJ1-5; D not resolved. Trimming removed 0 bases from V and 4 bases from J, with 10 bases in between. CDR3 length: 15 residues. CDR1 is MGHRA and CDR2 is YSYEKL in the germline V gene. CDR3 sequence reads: CASSQDMGGNQPQHF. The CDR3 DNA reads TGCGCCAGCAGCCAAGATATGGGAGGAAATCAGCCCCAGCATTTT.

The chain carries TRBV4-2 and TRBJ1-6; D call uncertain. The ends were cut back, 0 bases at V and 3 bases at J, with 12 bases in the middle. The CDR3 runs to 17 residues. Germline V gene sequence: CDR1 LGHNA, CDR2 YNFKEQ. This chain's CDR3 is CASSQDKTENYNSPLHF. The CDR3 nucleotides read TGTGCCAGCAGCCAAGATAAAACGGAGAACTATAATTCACCCCTCCACTTT.

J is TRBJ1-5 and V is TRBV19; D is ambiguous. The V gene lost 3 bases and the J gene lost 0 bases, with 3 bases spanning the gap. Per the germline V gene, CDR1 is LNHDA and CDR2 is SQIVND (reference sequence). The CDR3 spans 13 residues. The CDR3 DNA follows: TGTGCCAGTAGTATGACTAGCAATCAGCCCCAGCATTTT. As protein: CASSMTSNQPQHF.

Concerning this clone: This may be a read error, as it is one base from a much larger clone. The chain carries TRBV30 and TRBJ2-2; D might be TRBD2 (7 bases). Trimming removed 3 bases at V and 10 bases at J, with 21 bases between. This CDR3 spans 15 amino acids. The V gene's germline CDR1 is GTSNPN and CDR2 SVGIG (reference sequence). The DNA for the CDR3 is TGTGCCTGGAGCACGGGGAGGGGGGCTGTCGAGGAGCTGTTTTTT. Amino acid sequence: CAWSTGRGAVEELFF.

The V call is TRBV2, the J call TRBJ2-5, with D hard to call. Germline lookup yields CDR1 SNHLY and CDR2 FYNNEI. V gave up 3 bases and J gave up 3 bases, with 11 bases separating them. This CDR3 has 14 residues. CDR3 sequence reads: CASSEGSGEETQYF. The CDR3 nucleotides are TGTGCCAGCAGTGAGGGTTCGGGTGAAGAGACCCAGTACTTC. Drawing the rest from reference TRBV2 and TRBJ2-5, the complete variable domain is EPEVTQTPSHQVTQMGQEVILRCVPISNHLYFYWYRQILGQKVEFLVSFYNNEISEKSEIFDDQFSVERPDGSNFTLKIRSTKLEDSAMYFCASSEGSGEETQYFGPGTRLLVL.

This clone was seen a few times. The CDR3 region is CASSSGQLQQPQGSPLHF. The CDR3 nucleotides read TGTGCCAGCAGCTCCGGACAGCTACAACAACCTCAGGGTTCACCCCTCCACTTT. The chain recombines TRBV7-2 with TRBJ1-6; maybe TRBD1 (6 bases). The CDR3 has 18 amino acids. V gave up 4 bases and J gave up 9 bases, with 25 bases separating them. The germline gives CDR1 SGHTA, CDR2 FQGNSA.

The CDR3 region has the DNA TGTGCCAGCAGCTTAGATGGGGGGGCACGAAGATACGAGCAGTACTTC. Translated, it gives CASSLDGGARRYEQYF. This chain joins TRBV7-2 and TRBJ2-7, with D possibly being TRBD2 (7 bases). This CDR3 has 16 residues. The germline CDR1 and CDR2 sequences are SGHTA and FQGNSA. Trimming left V 1 base short and J 4 bases short, with 17 bases between.

The CDR3 bases are TGTGCCAGCAGTGAAGCGAAGGTGGGTGGCTACAATGAGCAGTTCTTC. It codes for CASSEAKVGGYNEQFF. The chain has TRBV6-1 and TRBJ2-1; no reliable D call. The CDR3 loop spans 16 amino acids. Trimming took off 0 bases at V and 3 bases at J, with 12 bases between the two ends. Germline loops: CDR1 MNHNS, CDR2 SASEGT.

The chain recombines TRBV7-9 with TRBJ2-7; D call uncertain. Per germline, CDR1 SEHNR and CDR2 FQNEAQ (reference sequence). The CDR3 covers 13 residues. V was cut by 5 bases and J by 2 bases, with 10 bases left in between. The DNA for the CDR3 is TGTGCCAGCAGCAGAACAGAAACCTACGAGCAGTACTTC. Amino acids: CASSRTETYEQYF.